Listed here are 5 T cell receptor beta chains from one sample, sequenced in a study of blood T cell repertoires in COVID-19. Assay used: immunoSEQ multiplex PCR; TCRdb lists only in-frame clones, some missing. Of approximately 79,000 clones detected, around 88% appear once; the ten largest clones hold about 0.56%. Sequencing was performed on peripheral blood. The receptors derive from a man aged 55-75 years with acute or convalescent COVID-19.

The rearrangement joins TRBV12-3 or TRBV12-4 to TRBJ1-1; tentative D call: TRBD1 (6 bases). Trimming removed 5 bases from V and 3 bases from J, with 10 bases in between. CDR3 length equals 13 residues. The CDR3 loop reads CASSPYRDTEAFF. The CDR3 nucleotides read TGTGCCAGCAGTCCCTACAGGGACACTGAAGCTTTCTTT.

The V call is TRBV9, the J call TRBJ2-1; TRBD1 might be the D (6 bases). The CDR3 covers 17 residues. Germline lookup yields CDR1 SGDLS and CDR2 YYNGEE. V dropped 0 bases and J dropped 6 bases, with 19 bases sitting between them. The CDR3 DNA reads TGTGCCAGCAGCGTAGATCCCCTCCGCAGGGGTGCCAATGAGCAGTTCTTC. This translates into CASSVDPLRRGANEQFF.

The chain uses TRBV5-1 and TRBJ1-2, with D perhaps matching TRBD1 (5 bases). From germline, CDR1 is SGHRS and CDR2 YFSETQ. Trimming stripped 4 bases from V and 6 bases from J, with 25 bases between. The CDR3 extends over 17 amino acids. CDR3 nucleotides: TGCGCCAGCAGCCCGTCCCGGGGCGGGGCTCTTGAGAATGGCTACACCTTC. This gives the protein CASSPSRGGALENGYTF.

The chain employs TRBV29-1 and TRBJ2-7; 8 nucleotides agree with TRBD2. CDR1 is SQVTM and CDR2 is ANQGSEA in the germline V gene. Trimming took 6 bases from V and 2 from J; bases not matched to a gene: 18. This CDR3 is 17 amino acids long. The CDR3 here is CSVARSSLAGRPYEQYF. The CDR3 DNA reads as TGCAGCGTCGCCCGTTCTTCTTTAGCGGGAAGACCCTACGAGCAGTACTTC.

The V call is TRBV5-1, the J call TRBJ2-2, with TRBD1 as a possible D gene (6 bases). This CDR3 comprises 14 residues. V was clipped by 2 bases and J by 5 bases, with 10 bases between them. Germline V gene sequence: CDR1 SGHRS, CDR2 YFSETQ. For the CDR3, the DNA is TGCGCCAGCAGCTTACAGGGTTATACCGGGGAGCTGTTTTTT. It is translated as CASSLQGYTGELFF.